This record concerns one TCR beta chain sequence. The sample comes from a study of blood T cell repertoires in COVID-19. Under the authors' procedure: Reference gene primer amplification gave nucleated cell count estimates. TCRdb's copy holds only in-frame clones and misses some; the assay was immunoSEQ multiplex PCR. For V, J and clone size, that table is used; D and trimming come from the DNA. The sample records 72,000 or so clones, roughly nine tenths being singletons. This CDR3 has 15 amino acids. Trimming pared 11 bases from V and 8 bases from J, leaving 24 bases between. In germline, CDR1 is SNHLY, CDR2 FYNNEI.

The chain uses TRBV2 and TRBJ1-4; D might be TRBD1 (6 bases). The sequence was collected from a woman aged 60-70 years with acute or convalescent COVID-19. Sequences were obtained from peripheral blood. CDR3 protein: CAGTLMGGRGEKLFF. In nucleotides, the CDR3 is TGTGCCGGGACCTTGATGGGGGGGCGAGGAGAAAAACTGTTTTTT.